This paragraph reports one TCR beta chain. Its antigen is unknown. The data were obtained in a study of chemoradiotherapy in HPV16-positive cancers. Study at large: Candidate HPV-specific clones and shared TCR motifs came from a couple of HPV16-positive patients.

Data came from immunoSEQ multiplex PCR; TCRdb stores just in-frame clones and leaves some out. The data contain around 13,000 clones, 89% of them singletons. Whole-study findings and limits: For HPV16-positive patients, expanding HPV-responsive T cells associated with longer recurrence-free survival. Candidate HPV-specific clones and E7-related TCR motifs grew in tumor during treatment.

The CDR3 contains 15 residues. V was pared by 3 bases and J by 2 bases, with 8 bases between. The germline gives CDR1 SEHNR, CDR2 FQNEAQ (reference sequence). The clonotype comes from a human donor with HPV-associated anogenital cancer. The J gene is TRBJ2-6, the V gene TRBV7-9; D may match TRBD1 or TRBD2 (5 bases each). Specimen: blood, collected from a patient who underwent chemoradiotherapy. For the CDR3, the DNA is TGTGCCAGCAGCTTCCAGGGAGCTGGGGCCAACGTCCTGACTTTC. Its translation: CASSFQGAGANVLTF.